The rows below give T cell receptor beta chains drawn from one sample of a study of blood T cell repertoires in COVID-19. Clones were sequenced by immunoSEQ multiplex PCR, and TCRdb holds only the in-frame ones, with some missing. The sample gives about 230,000 clones, over 65% of which show up once; 2% to 3% is in the top ten. Sequencing was done on a sample of peripheral blood. Receptors originate from a woman in her seventies with active or convalescent COVID-19. CDR3s include the opening cysteine and the closing phenylalanine or tryptophan. A D gene is named only where the DNA matches it firmly. Clone size is shown for a subset of rows, as once, few, many or a class of expanded clone.

clone_size	d_call	v_call	j_call	cdr3_length	cdr3_nt	cdr3_aa
-	-	TRBV29-1	TRBJ1-2	12	TGCAGCGTTTCTGGACAGCACTATGGCTACACCTTC	CSVSGQHYGYTF
-	-	TRBV12-3/TRBV12-4	TRBJ2-7	12	TGTGCCAGCAGTTTCTCTTACAGCGAGCAGTACTTC	CASSFSYSEQYF
-	-	TRBV5-1	TRBJ1-4	11	TGCGCCAGCAGCTTCGGTGAAAAACTGTTTTTT	CASSFGEKLFF
once	-	TRBV5-1	TRBJ2-2	15	TGCGCCAGCAGGAATGAGGCAGTATTCACCGGGGAGCTGTTTTTT	CASRNEAVFTGELFF
-	TRBD1	TRBV5-6	TRBJ1-6	15	TGTGCCAGCAGTCCTCGGGACAGGTCTTACTCACCCCTCCACTTT	CASSPRDRSYSPLHF
-	TRBD1	TRBV29-1	TRBJ2-5	14	TGCAGCGTAGGATGGGACAGGGGAAGAGAGACCCAGTACTTC	CSVGWDRGRETQYF
-	-	TRBV6-1	TRBJ2-4	20	TGTGCCAGCAGTGAACGACCCCCCCACCTAGGGGAATTAGCCAAAAACATTCAGTACTTC	CASSERPPHLGELAKNIQYF
-	-	TRBV24-1	TRBJ2-6	15	TGTGCCACCAGTGATTCCGGGGCTGGGGCCAACGTCCTGACTTTC	CATSDSGAGANVLTF
-	-	TRBV5-4	TRBJ1-4	14	TGTGCCAGCAGTCAGCGGAACCTTAATGAAAAACTGTTTTTT	CASSQRNLNEKLFF
-	-	TRBV5-5	TRBJ2-3	14	TGTGCCAGCAGCTTAGGGGCTAGCACAGATACGCAGTATTTT	CASSLGASTDTQYF
-	-	TRBV6-6	TRBJ1-5	15	TGTGCCAGCAGTTACTCACAGGCCAGCAATCAGCCCCAGCATTTT	CASSYSQASNQPQHF
many	TRBD1	TRBV19	TRBJ1-6	15	TGTGCCAGTAGCCTACAGGGGCCCTATAATTCACCCCTCCACTTT	CASSLQGPYNSPLHF
once	-	TRBV21-1	TRBJ2-5	17	TGTGCCAGCAGCAAAGCGACGGGGGAGCCAAGCCAAGAGACCCAGTACTTC	CASSKATGEPSQETQYF
-	-	TRBV21-1	TRBJ1-3	16	TGTGCCAGCAGCAAAGCTGGGACAGGGGATGGAAACACCATATATTTT	CASSKAGTGDGNTIYF
-	TRBD2	TRBV7-3	TRBJ2-2	15	TGTGCCAGCAGCTTATTAGCGGGGGGCACCGGGGAGCTGTTTTTT	CASSLLAGGTGELFF
-	-	TRBV10-3	TRBJ1-3	20	TGTGCCATCAGTGAGTCGAGGCCAGCCGCTCTACGACTGTCTGGAAACACCATATATTTT	CAISESRPAALRLSGNTIYF
-	TRBD1	TRBV11-2	TRBJ1-6	16	TGTGCCAGCAGCACTCGGACAGGGGGGGATAATTCACCCCTCCACTTT	CASSTRTGGDNSPLHF
-	-	TRBV5-1	TRBJ2-1	15	TGCGCCAGCAGCCCAGGACAGAACTCCTACAATGAGCAGTTCTTC	CASSPGQNSYNEQFF
-	-	TRBV28	TRBJ1-5	17	TGTGCCAGCAGTTTAAAACTTACAGGGTACCCAAATCAGCCCCAGCATTTT	CASSLKLTGYPNQPQHF
-	-	TRBV5-1	TRBJ1-6	13	TGCGCCAGCAGCCAGGACTTAACTCCTCCCCTCCACTTT	CASSQDLTPPLHF
once	-	TRBV6-5	TRBJ2-4	13	TGTGCCAGCACCCTGACTACCAGATACATTCAGTACTTC	CASTLTTRYIQYF
-	-	TRBV9	TRBJ2-1	15	TGTGCCAGCAGCGTAGCAGATCGCTCCTACAATGAGCAGTTCTTC	CASSVADRSYNEQFF
-	-	TRBV5-1	TRBJ1-1	14	TGCGCCAGCAGCTGGGGGGGACAGAACACTGAAGCTTTCTTT	CASSWGGQNTEAFF
-	-	TRBV2	TRBJ2-7	12	TGTGCCAGCGGAGTGGTGGCTCGCCGGCAGTACTTC	CASGVVARRQYF
-	-	TRBV7-6	TRBJ1-1	13	TGTGCCAGCACCTCAACGGGGTTCACTGAAGCTTTCTTT	CASTSTGFTEAFF
many	-	TRBV4-2	TRBJ1-6	17	TGTGCCAGCAGCCAAGAGGGGTTCGGGACGGGGGGTTCACCCCTCCACTTT	CASSQEGFGTGGSPLHF
-	-	TRBV2	TRBJ2-7	14	TGTGCCAGCAAGTATAACTCGAATTTCTACGAGCAGTACTTC	CASKYNSNFYEQYF
-	TRBD1	TRBV5-1	TRBJ2-5	17	TGCGCCAGCAGCTTGGCGCCGGGACAGGGGGCTGGGGAGACCCAGTACTTC	CASSLAPGQGAGETQYF
-	TRBD1	TRBV18	TRBJ1-1	15	TGTGCCAGCTCACGGGGACAGGGGGATAACACTGAAGCTTTCTTT	CASSRGQGDNTEAFF
-	-	TRBV7-3	TRBJ2-1	13	TGTGCCAGCAGCTCCTCTGGACTGACCGAGCAGTTCTTC	CASSSSGLTEQFF
-	-	TRBV28	TRBJ2-5	14	TGTGCCAGCAGTTTATCCAGGGTTCGGGAGACCCAGTACTTC	CASSLSRVRETQYF
-	-	TRBV12-3/TRBV12-4	TRBJ2-7	13	TGTGCCAGCAGCAGACAGGTCTCCTACGAGCAGTACTTC	CASSRQVSYEQYF
-	-	TRBV24-1	TRBJ1-1	15	TGTGCCACCAGGACGTCGGACAGTATGAACACTGAAGCTTTCTTT	CATRTSDSMNTEAFF
once	-	TRBV3-1/TRBV3-2	TRBJ1-1	12	TGTGCCAGCAGCCAAGATCCGGGGAGAACTTTCTTT	CASSQDPGRTFF
-	TRBD2	TRBV6-1	TRBJ2-6	18	TGTGCCAGCAGTGGCACTAGCGGGAGGGGGTCTGGGGCCAACGTCCTGACTTTC	CASSGTSGRGSGANVLTF
few	-	TRBV5-8	TRBJ2-7	15	TGTGCCAGCAGCTCTTATTCCCGTTTCTCCTACGAGCAGTACTTC	CASSSYSRFSYEQYF
-	TRBD1	TRBV28	TRBJ1-1	15	TGTGCCAGCAGTGCCGGACAGGGGGCAGCAACTGAAGCTTTCTTT	CASSAGQGAATEAFF
-	-	TRBV6-4	TRBJ2-2	13	TGTGCCAGCAGTGCTAGCGAAACCGGGGAGCTGTTTTTT	CASSASETGELFF
-	TRBD1	TRBV5-1	TRBJ1-1	16	TGCGCCAGCACCTTAGAACCGGGACAGGGTTCGACTGAAGCTTTCTTT	CASTLEPGQGSTEAFF
-	-	TRBV5-4	TRBJ2-7	15	TGTGCCAGCAGCTTTGATCCTACCTCCGCCTACGAGCAGTACTTC	CASSFDPTSAYEQYF